The 25 T cell receptor beta chains in this list originate from one sample, sequenced in a study of T cell responses to AZD1222 COVID-19 vaccine. The repertoire was sequenced with immunoSEQ multiplex PCR; TCRdb's copy has only in-frame clones and lacks some. The table shows under 70,000 clones, with around 84% occurring only once. Sequencing used peripheral blood, obtained on day 0 of AZD1222 vaccination. These receptors were obtained from an adult in good health.

The rearrangement joins TRBV6-2 or TRBV6-3 to TRBJ1-3, with D hard to call. In germline, CDR1 is MNHEY, CDR2 SVGEGT. The CDR3 length is 14 residues. Trimming cost V 6 bases and J 4 bases, with 13 bases left between them. CDR3 protein: CASSQVLSGNTIYF. Written as DNA, the CDR3 is TGTGCCAGCAGCCAAGTGCTATCCGGAAACACCATATATTTT.

The CDR3 loop reads CASSSLGTGAGANVLTF. The CDR3 DNA sequence: TGTGCCAGCAGCTCCTTGGGGACGGGGGCCGGGGCCAACGTCCTGACTTTC. The chain combines TRBV7-2 with TRBJ2-6; either TRBD1 or TRBD2 may fit D (6 bases each). The CDR3 sequence is 17 residues long. Germline V lookup: CDR1 SGHTA, CDR2 FQGNSA. The V and J ends lost 4 bases and 4 bases respectively, with 17 bases between them.

The rearrangement links TRBV9 to TRBJ2-7; D possibly matches TRBD1 or TRBD2 (5 bases each). Germline V gene data show CDR1 as SGDLS and CDR2 as YYNGEE. The CDR3 is 13 amino acids. Between the trimmed V and J ends, which lost 0 bases and 6 bases, there was a span of 10 bases. The CDR3 region is CASSVVSGREQYF. The CDR3 DNA reads TGTGCCAGCAGCGTAGTATCGGGACGCGAGCAGTACTTC.

This rearrangement joins TRBV27 to TRBJ2-7, with TRBD1 matching over 9 bases. The CDR3 is 13 amino acids. The V segment lost 5 bases and the J segment 6 bases; nucleotides outside the gene matches: 5. Germline V gene sequence: CDR1 MNHEY, CDR2 SMNVEV (reference sequence). The CDR3 loop is CASSGTGFTEQYF. The CDR3 DNA sequence: TGTGCCAGCAGTGGGACAGGGTTCACCGAGCAGTACTTC.

V and J are TRBV19 and TRBJ1-5; 7 nucleotides match TRBD1. Germline V gene data show CDR1 as LNHDA and CDR2 as SQIVND (reference sequence). The CDR3 is 17 residues long. The ends lost 3 bases at V and 1 base at J; junction bases unmatched: 9. The CDR3 is CASSIRRAGGSNQPQHF. The CDR3 DNA is TGTGCCAGTAGTATCAGGAGGGCAGGGGGAAGCAATCAGCCCCAGCATTTT.

The chain carries TRBV2 and TRBJ2-3, with 13 nucleotides matching TRBD2. The germline CDR1 and CDR2 sequences are SNHLY and FYNNEI. This CDR3 is built from 14 residues. V lost 7 bases and J lost 3; bases outside the gene matches: 1. The CDR3 DNA is TGTGCCAGCAAGACTAGCGGGGGGACAGATACGCAGTATTTT. Translated, it gives CASKTSGGTDTQYF.

This chain uses TRBV30 with TRBJ1-1, with 10 bases that match TRBD1. Germline V gene lookup returns CDR1 GTSNPN and CDR2 SVGIG (reference sequence). The CDR3 runs 14 residues. V trimming: 7 bases; J trimming: 4 bases; junction bases outside the gene matches: 9. The CDR3 loop reads CAFGPGTGVTEAFF. The CDR3 DNA follows: TGTGCCTTCGGTCCCGGGACAGGGGTCACTGAAGCTTTCTTT.

Only one count was recorded for this clone. The V call is TRBV20-1, the J call TRBJ1-2; no definite D call. Trimming left V 6 bases short and J 5 bases short, with 13 bases between. Germline V gene data show CDR1 as DFQATT and CDR2 as SNEGSKA (reference sequence). CDR3 length equals 12 residues. The DNA for the CDR3 is TGCAGTGCCAGTGTGGGAGTGTATGGCTACACCTTC. Amino acid sequence: CSASVGVYGYTF.

V gene TRBV4-3 combines with J gene TRBJ1-2, with a weak D call TRBD1 (5 bases). Per germline, CDR1 LGHNA and CDR2 YSLEER. Trimming removed 1 base from V and 4 bases from J, with 7 bases in between. The CDR3 is made up of 13 amino acids. The CDR3 DNA sequence: TGCGCCAGCAGCCAAGTCCAGGGCTATGGCTACACCTTC. Translation gives CASSQVQGYGYTF.

The V call is TRBV7-9, the J call TRBJ2-1; the D gene is possibly TRBD1 (6 bases). There are 18 residues in the CDR3. Trimming stripped 3 bases from V and 7 bases from J, with 25 bases between. The germline V gene has CDR1 SEHNR and CDR2 FQNEAQ (reference sequence). CDR3 in DNA: TGTGCCAGCAGCTTTACGCCGGGACAAGGGTCGATTATGAATGAGCAGTTCTTC. It specifies CASSFTPGQGSIMNEQFF.

The chain has TRBV28 and TRBJ2-2, with D hard to call. The germline V and J ends were trimmed by 5 bases and 4 bases, with 11 bases remaining between them. The CDR3 runs 14 residues. Looked up from germline, CDR1 is MDHEN and CDR2 is SYDVKM. CDR3 coding DNA: TGTGCCAGCAGTATCAGATCTCCCACCGGGGAGCTGTTTTTT. Translation: CASSIRSPTGELFF.

This clone was counted once. The V and J genes are TRBV9 and TRBJ2-5; D may be TRBD1 (5 bases). Germline V gene lookup returns CDR1 SGDLS and CDR2 YYNGEE. The V end lost 0 bases, the J end lost 3 bases, and 12 bases lay between the germline ends. The length of the CDR3 is 15 residues. CDR3 amino acids: CASSVDLGQEETQYF. The CDR3 DNA follows: TGTGCCAGCAGCGTAGATCTGGGGCAGGAAGAGACCCAGTACTTC.

The chain employs TRBV27 and TRBJ1-5; 7 nucleotides line up with TRBD1. V lost 5 bases to trimming and J lost 2 bases; unmatched junction nucleotides: 3. Germline V lookup: CDR1 MNHEY, CDR2 SMNVEV (reference sequence). The CDR3 has 14 residues. In nucleotides, the CDR3 is TGTGCCAGCAGTCCAGGGGGGGGCAATCAGCCCCAGCATTTT. Translation gives CASSPGGGNQPQHF.

J is TRBJ2-7 and V is TRBV27; TRBD1 matches 11 bases. The V gene's germline CDR1 is MNHEY and CDR2 SMNVEV (reference sequence). The CDR3 spans 13 residues. Unmatched junction bases numbered 4, after V lost 6 bases and J lost 6 bases. CDR3 sequence: CASRTGTGGEQYF. DNA of the CDR3: TGTGCCAGCAGGACCGGGACAGGGGGCGAGCAGTACTTC.

Here the CDR3 reads CASSLKGHQETQYF. The CDR3 nucleotides read TGTGCCAGCAGCTTAAAAGGCCACCAAGAGACCCAGTACTTC. J is TRBJ2-5 and V is TRBV13; D call uncertain. Germline assignment: CDR1 PRHDT and CDR2 FYEKMQ (reference sequence). The CDR3 loop spans 14 amino acids. Trimming cost V 2 bases and J 0 bases, with 7 bases left between them.

The V call is TRBV28, the J call TRBJ1-2; D perhaps matches TRBD1 (6 bases). Trimming shortened V by 1 base and J by 5 bases, and 14 bases separated the two germline ends. The germline CDR1 and CDR2 sequences are MDHEN and SYDVKM. The CDR3 is 15 amino acids. The CDR3 loop is CASSLLGAAGYGYTF. The CDR3 DNA reads as TGTGCCAGCAGTTTATTGGGGGCGGCGGGGTATGGCTACACCTTC.

The CDR3 reads CASSEALGTAGELFF. The CDR3 DNA reads TGTGCCAGCAGTGAAGCTCTGGGGACGGCCGGGGAGCTGTTTTTT. J is TRBJ2-2 and V is TRBV2; tentatively, D is TRBD1 or TRBD2 (5 bases each). Germline lookup yields CDR1 SNHLY and CDR2 FYNNEI. This CDR3 spans 15 amino acids. V gave up 0 bases and J gave up 6 bases, with 11 bases separating them.

The V gene is TRBV5-6, the J gene TRBJ2-7, with D tentatively TRBD1 (5 bases). Germline V gene data show CDR1 as SGHDT and CDR2 as YYEEEE. The CDR3 is 14 amino acids. The V end was cut by 0 bases, the J end by 3 bases, with 10 bases between. As DNA, the CDR3 is TGTGCCAGCAGCTTGGGGACAACCTACTACGAGCAGTACTTC. It is translated as CASSLGTTYYEQYF.

This chain links TRBV3-1 (or the pseudogene TRBV3-2) with TRBJ1-1, with D unresolved. The CDR3 runs 12 residues. From germline, CDR1 is LGHDT and CDR2 YNNKEL (reference sequence). V was trimmed by 2 bases and J by 8 bases, leaving 9 bases between them. The CDR3 DNA sequence: TGTGCCAGCAGCCAATTTCTAGGGGAAGCTTTCTTT. Its translation: CASSQFLGEAFF.

The chain combines TRBV9 with TRBJ1-6, with 12 bases aligning to TRBD1. Germline V lookup: CDR1 SGDLS, CDR2 YYNGEE. The length of the CDR3 is 15 residues. J gave up 10 bases and V 4 bases, and 6 bases lay outside the gene matches. The CDR3 loop reads CASSMGQGAYSPLHF. DNA for the CDR3: TGTGCCAGCAGCATGGGACAGGGGGCCTACTCACCCCTCCACTTT. Complete variable domain (other parts from reference TRBV9 and TRBJ1-6): DSGVTQTPKHLITATGQRVTLRCSPRSGDLSVYWYQQSLDQGLQFLIQYYNGEERAKGNILERFSAQQFPDLHSELNLSSLELGDSALYFCASSMGQGAYSPLHFGNGTRLTVT.

This chain joins TRBV21-1 and TRBJ1-3; the DNA was not used to check the table's D call, TRBD1. TRBV21-1 is annotated as a pseudogene. This CDR3 is built from 15 residues. The CDR3: CASSKARTGGNTIYF. The CDR3 nucleotides are TGTGCCAGCAGCAAAGCGAGGACAGGGGGAAACACCATATATTTT.

V and J are TRBV25-1 and TRBJ1-1; D unclear. CDR1 and CDR2 from the germline V gene are MGHDK and SYGVNS. CDR3 length equals 13 residues. V was trimmed by 5 bases and J by 0 bases, leaving 7 bases between them. The CDR3 bases are TGTGCCAGCAGTATGACGGTGAACACTGAAGCTTTCTTT. Protein product: CASSMTVNTEAFF.

The genes are TRBV7-3 and TRBJ2-1; D might be TRBD2 (6 bases). The ends were cut back, 5 bases at V and 3 bases at J, with 20 bases in the middle. CDR3 length equals 17 residues. Germline CDR1 reads SGHTA; CDR2 reads FQGTGA. CDR3 nucleotide sequence: TGTGCCAGCAGCCACGCACCCCGGGGGAGGATCTACAATGAGCAGTTCTTC. Its translation: CASSHAPRGRIYNEQFF.

This chain links TRBV27 with TRBJ2-7; D remains unclear. Germline-derived CDR1 and CDR2 are MNHEY and SMNVEV (reference sequence). The CDR3 contains 14 residues. Trimming took 5 bases from V and 1 from J, leaving 12 bases between them. The CDR3 is CASSHWGGSYEQYF. The CDR3 nucleotides read TGTGCCAGCAGTCACTGGGGTGGTTCCTACGAGCAGTACTTC.

This sequence joins TRBV12-3 or TRBV12-4 and TRBJ1-2; D possibly corresponds to TRBD1 (5 bases). The CDR3 spans 12 residues. V was shortened by 7 bases and J by 8 bases, with 14 bases between the two germline ends. Written as DNA, the CDR3 is TGTGCCAGCACCTCAAACAGGCCCGGCTACACCTTC. This codes for CASTSNRPGYTF.